A single sample gave rise to the 5 T cell receptor gamma chains below, sequenced in a study of gamma delta lymphoproliferative disorders and STAT genes (dated by TCRdb to about 2018). For TCR sequencing, genomic DNA was taken from peripheral blood mononuclear cells isolated from both patients and controls. Library method: multiplex PCR. Reads for this sample came from an Illumina MiSeq. With CATT, TCRdb called clones again from the public reads; duplicate DNA rows were later joined. Present in this sample are more than 2,000 gamma-chain clones, roughly 9.8% of which were seen just once. The ten biggest clones cover more than 55% of the sample. The sequencing sample was made of blood. Every receptor here comes from a human donor with gamma-delta T-cell large granular lymphocyte leukemia.

Comments on this clone: The database protein in TCRdb disagrees with the DNA translation at residue 7; the sequence shown here was translated from the DNA. This chain links TRGV9 with TRGJ1 or TRGJ2. No J gene was available from TCRdb, and it was assigned here by a germline match of the DNA. V dropped 0 bases and J dropped 3; count of bases not matched to a gene: 2. The CDR3 loop spans 13 amino acids. Germline CDR1 is GITISATS and CDR2 is ISYDGTV (reference sequence). Here the CDR3 reads CALWEVCYYKKLF. The DNA of the CDR3 is TGTGCCTTGTGGGAGGTGTGTTATTATAAGAAACTCTTT.

A few counts support this clone. This sample also contains other DNA sequences that code for the same CDR3. This chain joins TRGV10 and TRGJ1 or TRGJ2. Assignment of the J gene here rests on matching the DNA to germline, because TCRdb gives none. Being an ORF, TRGV10 has a function that is uncertain. The CDR3 length is 11 residues. V shed 8 bases, J shed 4 bases, and the junction held 3 bases outside the gene matches. The CDR3 nucleotides read TGTGCTGCGTGGGGATATTATAAGAAACTCTTT. This sequence encodes CAAWGYYKKLF.

This clone qualifies as large (0.1 to 1%). Other DNA sequences from this sample encode an identical CDR3 as well. The J segment was not called; the V segment is TRGV2. The CDR3 length is 9 residues. Per germline, CDR1 EGSNGY and CDR2 YDSYNSKV. For the CDR3, the DNA is TGTGCCACCTGGGACGGAAAGACGTTT. Its protein product is CATWDGKTF.

Within the sample, this clone is medium-sized. The chain has TRGV2 and TRGJP2. The J gene, absent from TCRdb, was called here by matching the DNA to germline. J gave up 3 bases and V 1 base, and 5 bases lay outside the gene matches. Germline assignment: CDR1 EGSNGY and CDR2 YDSYNSKV. This CDR3 comprises 15 residues. The CDR3 bases are TGTGCCACCTGGGACGGATCCCGTAGTGATTGGATCAAGACGTTT. As protein: CATWDGSRSDWIKTF.

This clone is deemed medium-sized (0.01 to 0.1%). The chain is built from TRGV9 and TRGJ1 or TRGJ2. The J gene, not given by TCRdb, was assigned here from a germline match of the nucleotide sequence. With 4 bases clipped from V and 6 bases from J, the junction kept 3 bases outside the gene matches. The CDR3 covers 11 residues. Germline values: CDR1 GITISATS, CDR2 ISYDGTV (reference sequence). In DNA form, the CDR3 reads TGTGCCTTGTGGGACTGTTATAAGAAACTCTTT. Translated, it gives CALWDCYKKLF.